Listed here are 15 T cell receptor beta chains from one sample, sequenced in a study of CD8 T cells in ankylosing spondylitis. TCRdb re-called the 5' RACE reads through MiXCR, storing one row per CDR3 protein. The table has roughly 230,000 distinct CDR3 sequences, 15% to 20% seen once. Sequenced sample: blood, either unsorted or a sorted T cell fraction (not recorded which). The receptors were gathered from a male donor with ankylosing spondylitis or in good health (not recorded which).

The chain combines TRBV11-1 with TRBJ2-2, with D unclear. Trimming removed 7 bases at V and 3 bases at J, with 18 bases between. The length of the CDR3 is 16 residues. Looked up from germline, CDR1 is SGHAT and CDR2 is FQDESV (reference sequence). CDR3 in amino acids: CASTTITGEDTGELFF. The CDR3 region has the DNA TGTGCCAGCACCACGATTACGGGCGAGGACACCGGGGAGCTGTTTTTT.

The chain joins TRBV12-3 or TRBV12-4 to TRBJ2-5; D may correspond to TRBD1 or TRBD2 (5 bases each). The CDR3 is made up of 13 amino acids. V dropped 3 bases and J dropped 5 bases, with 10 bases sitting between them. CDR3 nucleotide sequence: TGTGCCAGCAGTTTCCCAGGGACGGAGACCCAGTACTTC. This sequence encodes CASSFPGTETQYF.

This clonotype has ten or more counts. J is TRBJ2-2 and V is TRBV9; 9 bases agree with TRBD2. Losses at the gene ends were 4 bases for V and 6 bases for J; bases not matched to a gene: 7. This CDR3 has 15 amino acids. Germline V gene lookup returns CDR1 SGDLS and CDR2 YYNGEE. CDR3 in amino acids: CASSPGTSPAGELFF. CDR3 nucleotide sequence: TGTGCCAGCAGCCCCGGGACTAGCCCGGCCGGGGAGCTGTTTTTT.

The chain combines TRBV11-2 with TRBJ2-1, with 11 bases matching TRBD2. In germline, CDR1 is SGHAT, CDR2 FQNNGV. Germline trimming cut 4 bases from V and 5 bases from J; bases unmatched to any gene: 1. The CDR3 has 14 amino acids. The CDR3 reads CASSWGLADNEQFF. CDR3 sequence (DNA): TGTGCCAGCAGCTGGGGACTAGCGGACAATGAGCAGTTCTTC.

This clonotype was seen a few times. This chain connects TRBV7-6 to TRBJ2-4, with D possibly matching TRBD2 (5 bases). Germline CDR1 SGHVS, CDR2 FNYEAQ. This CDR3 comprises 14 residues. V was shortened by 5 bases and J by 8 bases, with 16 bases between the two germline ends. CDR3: CASSPRVGGDIQYF. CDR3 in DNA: TGTGCCAGCAGCCCCCGGGTTGGAGGAGACATTCAGTACTTC.

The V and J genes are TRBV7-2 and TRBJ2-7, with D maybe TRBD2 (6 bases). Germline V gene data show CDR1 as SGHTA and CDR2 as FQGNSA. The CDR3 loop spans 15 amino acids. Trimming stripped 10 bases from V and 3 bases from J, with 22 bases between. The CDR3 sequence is CATSRAGTSFYEQYF. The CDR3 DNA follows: TGTGCCACCTCAAGAGCCGGGACTTCCTTCTACGAGCAGTACTTC.

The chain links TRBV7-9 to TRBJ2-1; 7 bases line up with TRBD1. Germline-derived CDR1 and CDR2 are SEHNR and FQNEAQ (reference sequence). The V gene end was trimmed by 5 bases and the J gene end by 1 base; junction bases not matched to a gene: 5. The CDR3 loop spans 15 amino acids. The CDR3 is CASSRWTGSYNEQFF. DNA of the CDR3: TGTGCCAGCAGCCGTTGGACAGGTTCCTACAATGAGCAGTTCTTC.

As DNA, the CDR3 is TGTGCCATCTCTCCGGGAGGGTCCTACAATGAGCAGTTCTTC. Its translation: CAISPGGSYNEQFF. The rearrangement joins TRBV10-3 to TRBJ2-1; 8 bases fit TRBD2. The germline V gene encodes CDR1 ENHRY and CDR2 SYGVKD. The CDR3 consists of 14 residues. V lost 8 bases to trimming and J lost 1 base; unmatched junction nucleotides: 4.

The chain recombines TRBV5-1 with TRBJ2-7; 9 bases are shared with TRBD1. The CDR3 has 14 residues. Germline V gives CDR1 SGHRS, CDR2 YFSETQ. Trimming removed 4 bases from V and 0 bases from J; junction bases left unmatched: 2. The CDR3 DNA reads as TGCGCCAGCAGCGGACAGGGGAACTCCTACGAGCAGTACTTC. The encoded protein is CASSGQGNSYEQYF.

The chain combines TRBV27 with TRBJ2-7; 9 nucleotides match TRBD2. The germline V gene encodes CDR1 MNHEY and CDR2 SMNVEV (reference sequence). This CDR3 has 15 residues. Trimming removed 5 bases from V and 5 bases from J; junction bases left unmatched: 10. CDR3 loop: CASSPGTSWGNEQYF. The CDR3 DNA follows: TGTGCCAGCAGTCCCGGGACTAGCTGGGGGAACGAGCAGTACTTC.

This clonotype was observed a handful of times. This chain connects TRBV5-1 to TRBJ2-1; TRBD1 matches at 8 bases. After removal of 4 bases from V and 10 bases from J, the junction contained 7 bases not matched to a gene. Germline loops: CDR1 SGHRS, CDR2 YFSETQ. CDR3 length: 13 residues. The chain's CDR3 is CASSIDRGKEQFF. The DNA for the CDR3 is TGCGCCAGCAGCATCGACAGGGGTAAAGAGCAGTTCTTC. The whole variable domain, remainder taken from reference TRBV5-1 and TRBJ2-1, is KAGVTQTPRYLIKTRGQQVTLSCSPISGHRSVSWYQQTPGQGLQFLFEYFSETQRNKGNFPGRFSGRQFSNSRSEMNVSTLELGDSALYLCASSIDRGKEQFFGPGTRLTVL.

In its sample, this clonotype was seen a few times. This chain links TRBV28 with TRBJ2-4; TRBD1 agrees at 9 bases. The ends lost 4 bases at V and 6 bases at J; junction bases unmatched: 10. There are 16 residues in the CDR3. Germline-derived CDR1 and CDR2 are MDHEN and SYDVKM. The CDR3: CASSSSTGTGRNIQYF. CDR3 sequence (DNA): TGTGCCAGCAGTTCCAGCACCGGGACAGGGAGAAACATTCAGTACTTC.

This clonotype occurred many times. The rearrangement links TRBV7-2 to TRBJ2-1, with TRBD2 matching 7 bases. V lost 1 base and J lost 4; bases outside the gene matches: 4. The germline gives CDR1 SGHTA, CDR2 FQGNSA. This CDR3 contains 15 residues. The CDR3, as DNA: TGTGCCAGCAGCTTAGTGGGGGGAGGGTACAATGAGCAGTTCTTC. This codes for CASSLVGGGYNEQFF.

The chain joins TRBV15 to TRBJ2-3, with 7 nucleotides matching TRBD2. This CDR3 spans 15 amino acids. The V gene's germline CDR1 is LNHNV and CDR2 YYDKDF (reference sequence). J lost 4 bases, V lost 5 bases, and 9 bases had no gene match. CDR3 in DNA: TGTGCCACCAGCTCGAGCGGGATTCACCCAGATACGCAGTATTTT. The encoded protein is CATSSSGIHPDTQYF. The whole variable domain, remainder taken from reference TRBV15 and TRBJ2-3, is DAMVIQNPRYQVTQFGKPVTLSCSQTLNHNVMYWYQQKSSQAPKLLFHYYDKDFNNEADTPDNFQSRRPNTSFCFLDIRSPGLGDTAMYLCATSSSGIHPDTQYFGPGTRLTVL.

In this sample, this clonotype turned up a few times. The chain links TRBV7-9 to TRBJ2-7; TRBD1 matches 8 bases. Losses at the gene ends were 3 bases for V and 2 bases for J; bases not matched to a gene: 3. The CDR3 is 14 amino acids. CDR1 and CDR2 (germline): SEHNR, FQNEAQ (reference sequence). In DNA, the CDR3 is TGTGCCAGCAGCTTGAGGGACAGGCCCTACGAGCAGTACTTC. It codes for CASSLRDRPYEQYF. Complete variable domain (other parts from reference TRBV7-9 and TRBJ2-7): DTGVSQNPRHKITKRGQNVTFRCDPISEHNRLYWYRQTLGQGPEFLTYFQNEAQLEKSRLLSDRFSAERPKGSFSTLEIQRTEQGDSAMYLCASSLRDRPYEQYFGPGTRLTVT.